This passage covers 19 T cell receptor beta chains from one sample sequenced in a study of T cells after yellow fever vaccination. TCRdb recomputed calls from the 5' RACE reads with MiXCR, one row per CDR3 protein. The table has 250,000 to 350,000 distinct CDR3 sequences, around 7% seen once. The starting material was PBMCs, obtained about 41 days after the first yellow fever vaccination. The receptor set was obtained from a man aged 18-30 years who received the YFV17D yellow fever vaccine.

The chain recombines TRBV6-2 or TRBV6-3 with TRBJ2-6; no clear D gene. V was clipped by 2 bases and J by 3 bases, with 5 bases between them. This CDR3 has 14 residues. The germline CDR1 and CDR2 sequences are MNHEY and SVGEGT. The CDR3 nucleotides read TGTGCCAGCAGTTACCCGGGTGGGGCCAACGTCCTGACTTTC. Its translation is CASSYPGGANVLTF.

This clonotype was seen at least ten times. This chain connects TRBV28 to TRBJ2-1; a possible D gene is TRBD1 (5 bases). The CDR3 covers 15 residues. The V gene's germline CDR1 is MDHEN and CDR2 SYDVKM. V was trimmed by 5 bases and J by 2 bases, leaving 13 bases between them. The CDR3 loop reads CASSLGVLAYNEQFF. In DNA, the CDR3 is TGTGCCAGCAGTCTAGGGGTTTTGGCCTACAATGAGCAGTTCTTC.

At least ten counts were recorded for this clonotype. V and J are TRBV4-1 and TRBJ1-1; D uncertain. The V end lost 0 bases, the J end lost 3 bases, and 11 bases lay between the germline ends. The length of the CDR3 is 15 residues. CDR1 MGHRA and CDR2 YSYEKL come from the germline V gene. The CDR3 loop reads CASSQDPGSYTEAFF. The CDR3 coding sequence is TGCGCCAGCAGCCAAGACCCGGGGAGCTACACTGAAGCTTTCTTT.

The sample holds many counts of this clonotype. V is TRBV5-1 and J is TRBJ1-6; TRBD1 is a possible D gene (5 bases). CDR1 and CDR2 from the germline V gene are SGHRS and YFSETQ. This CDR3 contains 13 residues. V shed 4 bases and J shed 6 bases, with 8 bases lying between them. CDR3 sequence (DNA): TGCGCCAGCAGCGACAGCGCTAATTCACCCCTCCACTTT. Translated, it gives CASSDSANSPLHF.

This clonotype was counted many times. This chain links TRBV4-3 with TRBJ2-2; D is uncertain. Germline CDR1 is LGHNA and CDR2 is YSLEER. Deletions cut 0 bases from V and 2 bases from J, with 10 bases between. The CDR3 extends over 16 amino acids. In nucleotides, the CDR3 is TGCGCCAGCAGCCAAGAAACCGGGTTAAACACCGGGGAGCTGTTTTTT. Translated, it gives CASSQETGLNTGELFF.

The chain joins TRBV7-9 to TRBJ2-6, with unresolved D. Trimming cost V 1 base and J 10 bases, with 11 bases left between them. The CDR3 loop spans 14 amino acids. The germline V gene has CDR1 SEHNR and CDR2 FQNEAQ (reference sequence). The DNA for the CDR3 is TGTGCCAGCAGCTTAGTGGCGTTAGCAAACGTCCTGACTTTC. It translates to CASSLVALANVLTF. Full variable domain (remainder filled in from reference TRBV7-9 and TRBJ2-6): DTGVSQNPRHKITKRGQNVTFRCDPISEHNRLYWYRQTLGQGPEFLTYFQNEAQLEKSRLLSDRFSAERPKGSFSTLEIQRTEQGDSAMYLCASSLVALANVLTFGAGSRLTVL.

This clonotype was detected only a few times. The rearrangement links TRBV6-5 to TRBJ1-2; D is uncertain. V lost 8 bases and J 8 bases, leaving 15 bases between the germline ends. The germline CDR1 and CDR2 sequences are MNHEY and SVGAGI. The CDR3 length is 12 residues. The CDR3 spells CASPQPPEGYTF. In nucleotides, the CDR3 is TGTGCCAGCCCCCAGCCGCCGGAAGGCTACACCTTC.

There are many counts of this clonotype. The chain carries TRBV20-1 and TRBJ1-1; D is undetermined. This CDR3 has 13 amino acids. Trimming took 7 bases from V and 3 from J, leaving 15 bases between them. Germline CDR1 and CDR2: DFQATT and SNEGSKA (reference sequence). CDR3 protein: CSVQEGRDTEAFF. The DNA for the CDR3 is TGCAGTGTTCAAGAGGGCCGGGACACTGAAGCTTTCTTT.

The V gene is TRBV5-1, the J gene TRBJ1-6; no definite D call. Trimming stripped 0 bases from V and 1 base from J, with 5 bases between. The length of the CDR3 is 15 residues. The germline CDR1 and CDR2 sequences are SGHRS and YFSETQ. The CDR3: CASSLAGSYNSPLHF. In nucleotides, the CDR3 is TGCGCCAGCAGCTTGGCAGGATCCTATAATTCACCCCTCCACTTT. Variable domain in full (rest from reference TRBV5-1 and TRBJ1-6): KAGVTQTPRYLIKTRGQQVTLSCSPISGHRSVSWYQQTPGQGLQFLFEYFSETQRNKGNFPGRFSGRQFSNSRSEMNVSTLELGDSALYLCASSLAGSYNSPLHFGNGTRLTVT.

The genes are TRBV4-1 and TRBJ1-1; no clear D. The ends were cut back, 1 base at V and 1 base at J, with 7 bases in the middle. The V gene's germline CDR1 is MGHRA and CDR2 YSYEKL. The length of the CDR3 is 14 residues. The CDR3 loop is CASSQGLTNTEAFF. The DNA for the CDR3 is TGCGCCAGCAGCCAAGGACTGACGAACACTGAAGCTTTCTTT.

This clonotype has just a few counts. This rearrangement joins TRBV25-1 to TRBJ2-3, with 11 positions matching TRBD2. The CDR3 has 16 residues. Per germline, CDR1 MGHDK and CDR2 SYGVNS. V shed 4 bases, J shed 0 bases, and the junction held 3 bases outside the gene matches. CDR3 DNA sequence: TGTGCCAGCAGTGCGGGACTAGCGGCTAGCACAGATACGCAGTATTTT. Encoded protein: CASSAGLAASTDTQYF.

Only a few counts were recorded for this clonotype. The CDR3 sequence is CASSPRQGVSGANVLTF. CDR3 in DNA: TGTGCCAGCAGCCCCCGACAGGGGGTCTCTGGGGCCAACGTCCTGACTTTC. This chain links TRBV5-6 with TRBJ2-6, with TRBD1 matching 9 bases. Germline V gene data show CDR1 as SGHDT and CDR2 as YYEEEE. This CDR3 spans 17 amino acids. V lost 4 bases and J lost 0; bases outside the gene matches: 5.

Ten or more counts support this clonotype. CDR3 in amino acids: CASSSRGGHSYEQYV. CDR3 coding DNA: TGTGCCAGCAGCTCCCGCGGGGGGCACTCCTACGAGCAGTACGTC. The chain carries TRBV7-2 and TRBJ2-7, with 8 bases that match TRBD2. With 4 bases clipped from V and 0 bases from J, the junction kept 5 bases outside the gene matches. Germline CDR1 and CDR2: SGHTA and FQGNSA. The CDR3 covers 15 residues.

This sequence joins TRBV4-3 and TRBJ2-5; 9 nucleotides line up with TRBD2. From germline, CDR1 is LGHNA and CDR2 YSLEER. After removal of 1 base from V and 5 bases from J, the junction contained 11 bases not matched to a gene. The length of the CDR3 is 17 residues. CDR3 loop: CASSQGLVRGGLETQYF. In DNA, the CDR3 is TGCGCCAGCAGCCAAGGGCTAGTGCGGGGGGGCCTGGAGACCCAGTACTTC.

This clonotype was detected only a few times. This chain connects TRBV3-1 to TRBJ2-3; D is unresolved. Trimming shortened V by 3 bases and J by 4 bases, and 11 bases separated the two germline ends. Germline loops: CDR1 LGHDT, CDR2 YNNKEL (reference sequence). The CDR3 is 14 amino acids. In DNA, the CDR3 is TGTGCCAGCAGCCATTGGGCCCGGCCAGATACGCAGTATTTT. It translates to CASSHWARPDTQYF.

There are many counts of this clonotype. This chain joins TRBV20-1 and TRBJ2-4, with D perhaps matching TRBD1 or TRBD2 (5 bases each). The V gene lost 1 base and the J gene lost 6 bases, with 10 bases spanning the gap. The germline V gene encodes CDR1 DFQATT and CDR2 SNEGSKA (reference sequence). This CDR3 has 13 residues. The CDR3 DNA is TGCAGTGCTAGAGCCCCAGGGACAAACATTCAGTACTTC. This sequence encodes CSARAPGTNIQYF.

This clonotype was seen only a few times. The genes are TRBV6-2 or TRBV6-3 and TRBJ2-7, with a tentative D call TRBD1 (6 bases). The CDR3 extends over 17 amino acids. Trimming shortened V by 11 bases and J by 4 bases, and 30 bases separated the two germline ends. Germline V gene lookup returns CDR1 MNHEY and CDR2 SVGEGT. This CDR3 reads CAEATGAYRAFSYEQYV. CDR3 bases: TGTGCCGAAGCGACTGGAGCTTACAGGGCATTTTCGTACGAGCAGTACGTC.

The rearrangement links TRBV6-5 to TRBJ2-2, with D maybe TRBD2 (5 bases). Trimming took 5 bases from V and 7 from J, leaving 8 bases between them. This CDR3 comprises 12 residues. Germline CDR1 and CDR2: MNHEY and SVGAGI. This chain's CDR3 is CASSPGGGELFF. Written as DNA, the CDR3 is TGTGCCAGCAGTCCCGGAGGCGGGGAGCTGTTTTTT.

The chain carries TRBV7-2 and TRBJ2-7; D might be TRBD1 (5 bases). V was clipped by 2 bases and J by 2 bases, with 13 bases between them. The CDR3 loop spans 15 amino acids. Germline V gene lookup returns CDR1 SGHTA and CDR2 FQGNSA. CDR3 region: CASSLRGNDAYEQYF. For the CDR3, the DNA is TGTGCCAGCAGCTTAAGGGGTAACGACGCCTACGAGCAGTACTTC.